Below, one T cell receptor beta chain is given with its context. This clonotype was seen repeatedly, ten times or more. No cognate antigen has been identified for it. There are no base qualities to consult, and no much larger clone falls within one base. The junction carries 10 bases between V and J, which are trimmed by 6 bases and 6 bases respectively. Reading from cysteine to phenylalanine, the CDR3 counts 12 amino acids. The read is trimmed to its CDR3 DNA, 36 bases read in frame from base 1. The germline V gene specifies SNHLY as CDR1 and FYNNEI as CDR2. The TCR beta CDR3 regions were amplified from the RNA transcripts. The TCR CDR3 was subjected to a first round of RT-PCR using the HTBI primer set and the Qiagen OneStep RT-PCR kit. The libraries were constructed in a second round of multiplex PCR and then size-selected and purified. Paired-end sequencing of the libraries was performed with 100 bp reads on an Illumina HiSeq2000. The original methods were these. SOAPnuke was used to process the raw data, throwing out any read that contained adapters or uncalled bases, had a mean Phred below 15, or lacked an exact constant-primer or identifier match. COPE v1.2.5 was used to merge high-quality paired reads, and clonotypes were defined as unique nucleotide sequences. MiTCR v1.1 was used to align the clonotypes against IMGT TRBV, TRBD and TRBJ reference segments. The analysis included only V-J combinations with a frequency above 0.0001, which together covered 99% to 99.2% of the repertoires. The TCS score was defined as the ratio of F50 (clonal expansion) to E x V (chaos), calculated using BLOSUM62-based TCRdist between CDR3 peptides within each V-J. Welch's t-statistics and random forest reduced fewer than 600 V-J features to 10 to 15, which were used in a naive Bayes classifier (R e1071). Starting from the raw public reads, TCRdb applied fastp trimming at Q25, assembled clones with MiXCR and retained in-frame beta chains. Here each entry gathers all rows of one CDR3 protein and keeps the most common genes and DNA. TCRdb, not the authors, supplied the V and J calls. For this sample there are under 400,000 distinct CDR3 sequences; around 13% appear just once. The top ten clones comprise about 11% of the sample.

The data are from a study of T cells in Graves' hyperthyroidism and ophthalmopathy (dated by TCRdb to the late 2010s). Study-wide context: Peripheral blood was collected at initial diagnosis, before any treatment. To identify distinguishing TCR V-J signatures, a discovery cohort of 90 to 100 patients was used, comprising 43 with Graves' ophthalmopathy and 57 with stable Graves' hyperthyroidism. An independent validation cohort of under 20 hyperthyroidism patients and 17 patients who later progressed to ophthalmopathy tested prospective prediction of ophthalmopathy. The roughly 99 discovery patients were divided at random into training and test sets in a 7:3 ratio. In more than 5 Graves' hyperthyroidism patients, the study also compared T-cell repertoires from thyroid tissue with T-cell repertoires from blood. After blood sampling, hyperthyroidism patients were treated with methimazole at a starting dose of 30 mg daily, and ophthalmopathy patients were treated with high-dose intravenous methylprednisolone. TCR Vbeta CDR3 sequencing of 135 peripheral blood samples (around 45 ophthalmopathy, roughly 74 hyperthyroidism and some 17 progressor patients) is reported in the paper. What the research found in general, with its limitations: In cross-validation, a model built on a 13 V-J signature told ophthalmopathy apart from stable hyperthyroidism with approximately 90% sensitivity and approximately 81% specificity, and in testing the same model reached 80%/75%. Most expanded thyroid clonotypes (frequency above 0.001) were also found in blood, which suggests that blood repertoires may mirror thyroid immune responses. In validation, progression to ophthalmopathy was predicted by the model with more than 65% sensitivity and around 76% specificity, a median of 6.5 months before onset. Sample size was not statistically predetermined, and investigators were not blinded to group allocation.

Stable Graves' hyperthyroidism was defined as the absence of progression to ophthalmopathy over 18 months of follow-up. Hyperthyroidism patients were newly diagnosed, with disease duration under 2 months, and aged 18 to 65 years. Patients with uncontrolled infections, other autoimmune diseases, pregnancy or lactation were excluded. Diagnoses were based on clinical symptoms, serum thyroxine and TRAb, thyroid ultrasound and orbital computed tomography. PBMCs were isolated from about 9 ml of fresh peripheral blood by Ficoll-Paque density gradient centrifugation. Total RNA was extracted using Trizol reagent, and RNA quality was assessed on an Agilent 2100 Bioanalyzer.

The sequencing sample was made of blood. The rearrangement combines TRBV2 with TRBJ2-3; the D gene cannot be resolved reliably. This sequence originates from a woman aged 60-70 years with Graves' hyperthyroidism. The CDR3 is CASSYGRDTQYF. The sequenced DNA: TGTGCCAGCAGCTACGGACGGGATACGCAGTATTTT. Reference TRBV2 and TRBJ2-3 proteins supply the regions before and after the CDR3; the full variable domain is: EPEVTQTPSHQVTQMGQEVILRCVPISNHLYFYWYRQILGQKVEFLVSFYNNEISEKSEIFDDQFSVERPDGSNFTLKIRSTKLEDSAMYFCASSYGRDTQYFGPGTRLTVL.